Below, 13 T cell receptor beta chains from the same sample are listed, as sequenced in a study of T cell repertoires in cytomegalovirus infection. Each CDR3 protein is one row after TCRdb ran MiXCR on the reads. The sample yields 150,000 to 200,000 distinct CDR3 sequences, around 20% seen once. Sequencing was done on a sample of PBMCs. Receptor source: a human donor in good health (CMV status not recorded). Some clones in this sample may be carry-over from other donors' samples.

This clonotype was detected a few times. V usage is TRBV10-2 and J usage is TRBJ2-1; 12 positions match TRBD2. There are 15 residues in the CDR3. J lost 3 bases, V lost 6 bases, and 3 bases had no gene match. Germline CDR1 reads WSHSY; CDR2 reads SAAADI. Written as DNA, the CDR3 is TGCGCCAGCAGGCTAGCGGGGGGGCTCTACAATGAGCAGTTCTTC. Translation gives CASRLAGGLYNEQFF.

The genes are TRBV5-1 and TRBJ2-7; D is perhaps TRBD1 or TRBD2 (5 bases each). V was cut by 0 bases and J by 9 bases, with 22 bases left in between. Germline lookup yields CDR1 SGHRS and CDR2 YFSETQ. The CDR3 is 16 amino acids. The CDR3 region has the DNA TGCGCCAGCAGCTTGGCCACGGGCAGATCACAGAGGGGGCAGTACTTC. Its translation is CASSLATGRSQRGQYF. The whole variable domain, filled in from reference TRBV5-1 and TRBJ2-7, reads KAGVTQTPRYLIKTRGQQVTLSCSPISGHRSVSWYQQTPGQGLQFLFEYFSETQRNKGNFPGRFSGRQFSNSRSEMNVSTLELGDSALYLCASSLATGRSQRGQYFGPGTRLTVT.

The chain recombines TRBV7-6 with TRBJ2-1; the D gene is possibly TRBD2 (5 bases). V was shortened by 2 bases and J by 2 bases, with 10 bases between the two germline ends. The CDR3 is 15 amino acids. Germline V lookup: CDR1 SGHVS, CDR2 FNYEAQ. The CDR3 nucleotides read TGTGCCAGCAGCTTATCAAGCGGTCCCTACAATGAGCAGTTCTTC. Amino acid sequence: CASSLSSGPYNEQFF.

V and J are TRBV28 and TRBJ2-2; perhaps TRBD1 as D (6 bases). V was cut by 7 bases and J by 4 bases, with 16 bases left in between. This CDR3 has 15 amino acids. The germline V gene encodes CDR1 MDHEN and CDR2 SYDVKM. CDR3 in DNA: TGTGCCAGCACCTTTCGAAACAGGGTCACCGGGGAGCTGTTTTTT. It translates to CASTFRNRVTGELFF.

This chain links TRBV7-2 with TRBJ2-7; TRBD1 or TRBD2 may be the D gene (5 bases each). The CDR3 is 13 residues long. V was cut by 2 bases and J by 6 bases, with 11 bases left in between. Germline CDR1 reads SGHTA; CDR2 reads FQGNSA. CDR3 bases: TGTGCCAGCAGCTTACGGTGGGACCTCGAGCAGTACTTC. Translated: CASSLRWDLEQYF. The whole variable domain, filled in from reference TRBV7-2 and TRBJ2-7, reads GAGVSQSPSNKVTEKGKDVELRCDPISGHTALYWYRQSLGQGLEFLIYFQGNSAPDKSGLPSDRFSAERTGGSVSTLTIQRTQQEDSAVYLCASSLRWDLEQYFGPGTRLTVT.

In its sample, this clonotype was seen many times. The chain links TRBV12-3 or TRBV12-4 to TRBJ1-3; 7 nucleotides align to TRBD1. CDR3 length: 16 amino acids. V dropped 5 bases and J dropped 0; count of bases not matched to a gene: 7. The CDR3 DNA reads as TGTGCCAGCAGTCCCCGGGACAGATTCTCTGGAAACACCATATATTTT. Amino acid sequence: CASSPRDRFSGNTIYF.

CDR3 in amino acids: CSARGFSGANYNEQFF. In nucleotides, the CDR3 is TGCAGTGCTAGAGGGTTTAGCGGAGCCAACTACAATGAGCAGTTCTTC. The chain links TRBV20-1 to TRBJ2-1, with D tentatively TRBD2 (6 bases). V was clipped by 1 base and J by 3 bases, with 16 bases between them. Germline V gives CDR1 DFQATT, CDR2 SNEGSKA (reference sequence). The CDR3 sequence is 16 residues long.

V gene TRBV2 combines with J gene TRBJ2-1; 9 nucleotides match TRBD1. Per germline, CDR1 SNHLY and CDR2 FYNNEI. Trimming removed 3 bases from V and 6 bases from J; junction bases left unmatched: 3. This CDR3 region has 14 residues. The CDR3 DNA sequence: TGTGCCAGCAGTGACCGGACAGGGGCCAATGAGCAGTTCTTC. This encodes CASSDRTGANEQFF.

This clonotype appeared a few times. This rearrangement joins TRBV5-6 to TRBJ1-5, with D uncertain. This CDR3 is 15 amino acids long. From germline, CDR1 is SGHDT and CDR2 YYEEEE. The V and J ends lost 1 base and 3 bases respectively, with 11 bases between them. In nucleotides, the CDR3 is TGTGCCAGCAGCTTGAGTGGCGGACCCAATCAGCCCCAGCATTTT. Protein: CASSLSGGPNQPQHF. Using reference TRBV5-6 and TRBJ1-5 for the parts outside the CDR3, the full variable domain is DAGVTQSPTHLIKTRGQQVTLRCSPKSGHDTVSWYQQALGQGPQFIFQYYEEEERQRGNFPDRFSGHQFPNYSSELNVNALLLGDSALYLCASSLSGGPNQPQHFGDGTRLSIL.

The chain links TRBV6-1 to TRBJ1-5; tentative D call: TRBD1 (6 bases). Germline assignment: CDR1 MNHNS and CDR2 SASEGT. The V end was cut by 1 base, the J end by 2 bases, with 12 bases between. The CDR3 sequence is 16 residues long. The CDR3 DNA sequence: TGTGCCAGCAGTGAAGATCTGGGGGCAGGCAATCAGCCCCAGCATTTT. This gives the protein CASSEDLGAGNQPQHF.

This clonotype was seen many times. The chain has TRBV7-2 and TRBJ1-5; no reliable D call. This CDR3 is built from 15 residues. Germline V gene sequence: CDR1 SGHTA, CDR2 FQGNSA. V shed 5 bases and J shed 4 bases, with 15 bases lying between them. The CDR3 DNA is TGTGCCAGCAGCCCCTATGTTGGCAGAAATCAGCCCCAGCATTTT. Translation gives CASSPYVGRNQPQHF.

The chain employs TRBV29-1 and TRBJ2-7; possibly TRBD2 for D (6 bases). The CDR3 consists of 13 residues. Looked up from germline, CDR1 is SQVTM and CDR2 is ANQGSEA. V lost 8 bases, J lost 1 base, and 15 bases lay in between. The CDR3 sequence: CSFTGGTSYEQYF. In nucleotides, the CDR3 is TGCAGCTTTACCGGGGGTACTTCCTACGAGCAGTACTTC.

The sample holds many counts of this clonotype. The V call is TRBV11-2, the J call TRBJ2-7; no clear D. V shed 2 bases and J shed 6 bases, with 8 bases lying between them. Per germline, CDR1 SGHAT and CDR2 FQNNGV. The CDR3 loop spans 12 amino acids. CDR3 nucleotide sequence: TGTGCCAGCAGCTTAACCAACCTCGAGCAGTACTTC. Amino acids: CASSLTNLEQYF.